This T cell receptor (beta chain) was sequenced for a study of blood T cell repertoires in COVID-19. About the research overall: Italy, Spain and the United States were the sources of the convalescent and acute COVID-19 samples. PBMCs, B-cell-depleted T cells, or T cells were the source of the cDNA or gDNA that made up the material.

Trimming removed 0 bases from V and 3 bases from J; junction bases left unmatched: 2. The CDR3 has 16 amino acids. Germline V gives CDR1 LGHDT, CDR2 YNNKEL (reference sequence). This clone occurred a few times. A Seattle source enrolled patients during active infection and followed them longitudinally. Authors' processing steps: Counts of nucleated cells, estimated from reference gene primer amplification, were obtained. Profiled with immunoSEQ multiplex PCR; TCRdb holds only in-frame clones, not every one. For V, J and clone size, that table is used; D and trimming come from the DNA. The sample contains 100,000 to 150,000 clones, around 85% of which appear only once.

The receptor's source is a woman older than 75 with COVID-19, enrolled during active disease. This chain connects TRBV3-1 (or the pseudogene TRBV3-2) to TRBJ1-3; 10 bases agree with TRBD1. The sequenced material came from peripheral blood. Written as DNA, the CDR3 is TGTGCCAGCAGCCAAGATCGGGACAGGGGTGGAAACACCATATATTTT. It encodes CASSQDRDRGGNTIYF.